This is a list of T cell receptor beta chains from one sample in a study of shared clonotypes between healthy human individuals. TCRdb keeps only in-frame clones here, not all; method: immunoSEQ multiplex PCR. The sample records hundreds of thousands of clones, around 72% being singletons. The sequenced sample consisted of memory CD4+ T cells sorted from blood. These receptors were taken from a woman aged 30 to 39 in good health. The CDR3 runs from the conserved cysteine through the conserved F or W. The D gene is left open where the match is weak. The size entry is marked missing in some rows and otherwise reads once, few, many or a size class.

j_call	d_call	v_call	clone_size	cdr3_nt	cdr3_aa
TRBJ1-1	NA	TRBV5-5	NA	TGTGCCAGCAGCTTGGTACTGGTCGGAAACACTGAAGCTTTCTTT	CASSLVLVGNTEAFF
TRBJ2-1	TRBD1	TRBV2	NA	TGTGCCAGCAGTCTTGGACAGGGCTTCGATGAGCAGTTCTTC	CASSLGQGFDEQFF
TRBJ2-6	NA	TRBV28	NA	TGTGCCAGCATGGGGGGGACACTTTCTGGGGCCAACGTCCTGACTTTC	CASMGGTLSGANVLTF
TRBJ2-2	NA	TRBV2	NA	TGTGCCAGCACGGGCCGAGGGGGTTCCGGGGAGCTGTTTTTT	CASTGRGGSGELFF
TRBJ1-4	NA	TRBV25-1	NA	TGTGCCAGCAGTGAATATTTATGGGACAAGACTGAAAAACTGTTTTTT	CASSEYLWDKTEKLFF
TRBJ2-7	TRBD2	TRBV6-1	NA	TGTGCCAGCAGAACACCTAGCGGGAGTGACGAGCAGTACTTC	CASRTPSGSDEQYF
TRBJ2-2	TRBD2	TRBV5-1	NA	TGCGCCAGCAGCTTGGCCAGGGCGGGAGCCGGGGAGCTGTTTTTT	CASSLARAGAGELFF
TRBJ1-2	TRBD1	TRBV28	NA	TGTGCCAGCAGTTCCGGACAGGGCTGGAACTATGGCTACACCTTC	CASSSGQGWNYGYTF
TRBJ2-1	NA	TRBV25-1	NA	TGTGCCAGCAGTAACAATGAGCAGTTCTTC	CASSNNEQFF
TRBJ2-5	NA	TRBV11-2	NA	TGTGCCAGCAGCCTCTCGGGGAGTGGACAAGAGACCCAGTACTTC	CASSLSGSGQETQYF
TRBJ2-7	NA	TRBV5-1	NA	TGCGCCAGCAGCTTGAGTGGTATGGGCGAGCAGTACTTC	CASSLSGMGEQYF
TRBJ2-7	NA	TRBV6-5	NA	TGTGCCAGCAGCACAACAGGGTTAACCGAGCAGTACTTC	CASSTTGLTEQYF
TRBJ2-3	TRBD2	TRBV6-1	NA	TGTGCCAGCAGTGAAATGAGCGGGAAGGCAGATACGCAGTATTTT	CASSEMSGKADTQYF
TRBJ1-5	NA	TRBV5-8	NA	TGTGCCAGCAGTCCCTGGGGGGGCTACGATCAGCCCCAGCATTTT	CASSPWGGYDQPQHF
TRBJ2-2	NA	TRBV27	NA	TGTGCCAGCAGAATACTGGGTGCGGGTGCTGGCGGGGAGCTGTTTTTT	CASRILGAGAGGELFF
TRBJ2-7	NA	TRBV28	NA	TGTGCCAGCACGGGGGGCACCTACGAGCAGTACTTC	CASTGGTYEQYF
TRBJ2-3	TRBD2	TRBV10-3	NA	TGTGCCACCTCCGGGACTAGCGGGAGGGCCAGTTGGACAGATACGCAGTATTTT	CATSGTSGRASWTDTQYF
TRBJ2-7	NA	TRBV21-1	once	TGTGCCAGCAGCAGCAAAGGACCAGCGGGATGCTACGAGCAGTACTTC	CASSSKGPAGCYEQYF
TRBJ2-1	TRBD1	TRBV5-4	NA	TGTGCCAGCAGCTTGGACAGGGGTAGGCAGTTCTTC	CASSLDRGRQFF
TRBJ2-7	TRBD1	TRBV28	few	TGTGCCAGCAGAGGGACAGCCTACGAGCAGTACTTC	CASRGTAYEQYF
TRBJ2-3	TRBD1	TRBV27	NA	TGTGCCAGCAGATCTAGGGACAGGGTGCCAGATACGCAGTATTTT	CASRSRDRVPDTQYF
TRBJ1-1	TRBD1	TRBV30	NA	TGTGCCTGGGACAGGGGCTCTGGAGTTGAAGCTTTCTTT	CAWDRGSGVEAFF
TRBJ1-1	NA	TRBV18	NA	TGTGCCAGCTCCCCTAGGAGTGGGGAATTGAACACTGAAGCTTTCTTT	CASSPRSGELNTEAFF
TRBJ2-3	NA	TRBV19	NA	TGTGCCAGTAGTATAGGTCAGATCACAGATACGCAGTATTTT	CASSIGQITDTQYF
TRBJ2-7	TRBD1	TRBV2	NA	TGTGCCAGCAGTAACCCCAGGGGGCGAGGGACCTACGAGCAGTACTTC	CASSNPRGRGTYEQYF
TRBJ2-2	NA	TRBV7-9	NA	TGTGCGACCCGAAGGGGGAGTCGGGACACCGGGGAGCTGTTTTTT	CATRRGSRDTGELFF
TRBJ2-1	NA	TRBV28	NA	TGTGCCAGCAGTGGGATTAATGCTCCGGCCTACAATGAGCAGTTCTTC	CASSGINAPAYNEQFF
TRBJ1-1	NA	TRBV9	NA	TGTGCCAGCAGTGCGGCAGGGTCCACTGAAGCTTTCTTT	CASSAAGSTEAFF
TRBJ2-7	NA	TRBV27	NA	TGTGCCAGCAGTCCCCCATGGGGACGGACCACCGTGCAGTACTTC	CASSPPWGRTTVQYF